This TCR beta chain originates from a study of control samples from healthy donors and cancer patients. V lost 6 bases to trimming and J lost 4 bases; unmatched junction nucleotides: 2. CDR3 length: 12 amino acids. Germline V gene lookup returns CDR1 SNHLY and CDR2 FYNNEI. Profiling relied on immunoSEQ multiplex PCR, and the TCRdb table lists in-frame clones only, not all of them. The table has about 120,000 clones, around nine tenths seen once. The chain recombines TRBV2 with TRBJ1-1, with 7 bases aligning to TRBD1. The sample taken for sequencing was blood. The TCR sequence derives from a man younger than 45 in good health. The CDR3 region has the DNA TGTGCCAGCAGGCCAGGGGGCACTGAAGCTTTCTTT. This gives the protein CASRPGGTEAFF.